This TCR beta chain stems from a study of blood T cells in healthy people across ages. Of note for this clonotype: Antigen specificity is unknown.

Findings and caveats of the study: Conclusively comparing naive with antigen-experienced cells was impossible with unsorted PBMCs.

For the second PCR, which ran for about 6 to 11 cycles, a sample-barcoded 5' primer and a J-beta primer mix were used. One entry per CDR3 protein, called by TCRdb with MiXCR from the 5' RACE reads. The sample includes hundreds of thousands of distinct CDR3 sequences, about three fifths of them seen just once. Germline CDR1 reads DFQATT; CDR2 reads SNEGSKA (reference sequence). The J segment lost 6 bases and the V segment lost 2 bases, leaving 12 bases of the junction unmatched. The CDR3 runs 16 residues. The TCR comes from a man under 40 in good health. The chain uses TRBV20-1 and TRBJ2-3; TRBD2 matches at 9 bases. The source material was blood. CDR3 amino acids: CSARWAGGPMKDTQYF. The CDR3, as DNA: TGCAGTGCTAGATGGGCGGGAGGGCCGATGAAGGATACGCAGTATTTT.